This is a list of T cell receptor beta chains from one sample in a study of regulatory T cells in long-lasting Graves disease. TCRdb independently ran MiXCR on the multiplex PCR reads; one entry per CDR3 protein. Among hundreds of thousands of distinct CDR3 sequences listed, over 15% were seen once. These data are also associated with another study on T cells in Graves' hyperthyroidism and ophthalmopathy.

The sequencing here drew on peripheral blood mononuclear cells (PBMCs), taken at new diagnosis, from a patient treated with antithyroid drugs. Receptor source: a middle-aged man with Graves disease. CDR3s include the opening cysteine and the closing phenylalanine or tryptophan. The D gene is left open where the match is weak. Not every row has a clone size; where given, it reads once, few, many or a size class.

abundance: many; v_gene: TRBV6-1; d_gene: .; j_gene: TRBJ2-2; CDR3aa: CASRAGVVGELFF; CDR3nt: TGTGCCAGCAGAGCAGGGGTTGTCGGGGAGCTGTTTTTT
abundance: .; v_gene: TRBV9; d_gene: .; j_gene: TRBJ2-3; CDR3aa: CASSAQGGLHTQYF; CDR3nt: TGTGCCAGCAGCGCTCAGGGGGGCCTACATACGCAGTATTTT
abundance: many; v_gene: TRBV28; d_gene: .; j_gene: TRBJ1-1; CDR3aa: CASSFGQHTEAFF; CDR3nt: TGTGCCAGCAGTTTCGGACAGCACACTGAAGCTTTCTTT
abundance: many; v_gene: TRBV2; d_gene: .; j_gene: TRBJ2-3; CDR3aa: CASLPERTDTQYF; CDR3nt: TGTGCCAGCTTGCCCGAGCGCACAGATACGCAGTATTTT
abundance: .; v_gene: TRBV29-1; d_gene: TRBD2; j_gene: TRBJ2-3; CDR3aa: CSVLGLAGGTDTQYF; CDR3nt: TGCAGCGTTTTGGGACTAGCGGGGGGCACAGATACGCAGTATTTT
abundance: .; v_gene: TRBV5-4; d_gene: TRBD1; j_gene: TRBJ2-7; CDR3aa: CASSYQGAIEQYF; CDR3nt: TGTGCCAGCAGTTACCAGGGGGCGATCGAGCAGTACTTC
abundance: many; v_gene: TRBV11-2; d_gene: .; j_gene: TRBJ2-1; CDR3aa: CASSLGSYWVPRDEQFF; CDR3nt: TGTGCCAGCAGCTTAGGCTCTTACTGGGTACCTAGGGATGAGCAGTTCTTC
abundance: many; v_gene: TRBV19; d_gene: .; j_gene: TRBJ2-3; CDR3aa: CASNGGGHTQYF; CDR3nt: TGTGCCAGTAATGGCGGGGGCCATACGCAGTATTTT
abundance: many; v_gene: TRBV20-1; d_gene: .; j_gene: TRBJ2-7; CDR3aa: CSARPPGGTSYEQYF; CDR3nt: TGCAGTGCCCGGCCGCCCGGGGGAACGTCCTACGAGCAGTACTTC
abundance: .; v_gene: TRBV4-3; d_gene: .; j_gene: TRBJ2-7; CDR3aa: CASSQERWLGESGYEQYF; CDR3nt: TGCGCCAGCAGCCAAGAGCGGTGGTTAGGAGAGTCTGGCTACGAGCAGTACTTC
abundance: .; v_gene: TRBV6-5; d_gene: TRBD2; j_gene: TRBJ2-2; CDR3aa: CASSFSGGDLNTGELFF; CDR3nt: TGTGCCAGCAGTTTTAGCGGGGGAGACCTAAACACCGGGGAGCTGTTTTTT
abundance: many; v_gene: TRBV30; d_gene: .; j_gene: TRBJ2-4; CDR3aa: CAWRGIHRGIAKNIQYF; CDR3nt: TGTGCCTGGCGAGGAATTCACCGGGGAATAGCCAAAAACATTCAGTACTTC
abundance: many; v_gene: TRBV6-1; d_gene: .; j_gene: TRBJ1-4; CDR3aa: CASSPDRMGKLFF; CDR3nt: TGTGCCAGCAGTCCCGACCGCATGGGGAAACTGTTTTTT
abundance: many; v_gene: TRBV2; d_gene: TRBD2; j_gene: TRBJ2-7; CDR3aa: CATKGGGQLLPYEQYF; CDR3nt: TGTGCCACAAAGGGCGGGGGGCAGCTTCTACCCTACGAGCAGTACTTC
abundance: many; v_gene: TRBV7-9; d_gene: .; j_gene: TRBJ1-1; CDR3aa: CASRPKERLNTEAFF; CDR3nt: TGTGCCAGCAGGCCTAAAGAAAGACTGAACACTGAAGCTTTCTTT
abundance: many; v_gene: TRBV18; d_gene: TRBD2; j_gene: TRBJ2-1; CDR3aa: CASSLSRGAYNEQFF; CDR3nt: TGTGCCAGCTCACTCAGTCGGGGGGCCTACAATGAGCAGTTCTTC
abundance: few; v_gene: TRBV6-1; d_gene: .; j_gene: TRBJ2-2; CDR3aa: CASRATGNTGELFF; CDR3nt: TGTGCCAGCAGGGCGACAGGGAACACCGGGGAGCTGTTTTTT
abundance: many; v_gene: TRBV20-1; d_gene: .; j_gene: TRBJ2-3; CDR3aa: CSARSGLRGRPDTQYF; CDR3nt: TGCAGTGCTAGATCCGGGCTGCGGGGCCGACCAGATACGCAGTATTTT
abundance: many; v_gene: TRBV9; d_gene: .; j_gene: TRBJ1-1; CDR3aa: CASSADRNTEAFF; CDR3nt: TGTGCCAGCAGTGCCGACAGGAACACTGAAGCTTTCTTT
abundance: many; v_gene: TRBV28; d_gene: .; j_gene: TRBJ2-7; CDR3aa: CASSGVDSAAYEQYF; CDR3nt: TGTGCCAGCAGTGGAGTGGACAGTGCTGCCTACGAGCAGTACTTC
abundance: many; v_gene: TRBV12-3/TRBV12-4; d_gene: .; j_gene: TRBJ2-7; CDR3aa: CASSFLRGPYEQYF; CDR3nt: TGTGCCAGCAGTTTCTTAAGGGGCCCCTACGAGCAGTACTTC
abundance: many; v_gene: TRBV11-3; d_gene: TRBD2; j_gene: TRBJ2-5; CDR3aa: CASSLEGLASEAQYF; CDR3nt: TGTGCCAGCAGCTTAGAGGGACTAGCGAGCGAGGCCCAGTACTTC
abundance: few; v_gene: TRBV11-3; d_gene: .; j_gene: TRBJ2-6; CDR3aa: CASSFRQEGALGLTNVLTF; CDR3nt: TGTGCCAGCAGCTTTAGGCAGGAAGGGGCTCTGGGTCTTACCAACGTCCTGACTTTC
abundance: many; v_gene: TRBV12-3/TRBV12-4; d_gene: .; j_gene: TRBJ1-5; CDR3aa: CASARGGFEGQPQHF; CDR3nt: TGTGCCAGCGCGAGAGGGGGTTTCGAGGGTCAGCCCCAGCATTTT
abundance: .; v_gene: TRBV7-8; d_gene: TRBD1; j_gene: TRBJ2-7; CDR3aa: CASSLRTGVHYEQYF; CDR3nt: TGTGCCAGCAGCTTAAGGACAGGGGTTCACTACGAGCAGTACTTC
abundance: many; v_gene: TRBV12-3/TRBV12-4; d_gene: TRBD1; j_gene: TRBJ1-1; CDR3aa: CASSPGQSFDTEAFF; CDR3nt: TGTGCCAGCAGTCCGGGACAGTCTTTTGACACTGAAGCTTTCTTT
abundance: many; v_gene: TRBV28; d_gene: .; j_gene: TRBJ1-2; CDR3aa: CASSRGARYGYTF; CDR3nt: TGTGCCAGCTCTAGGGGGGCGCGTTATGGCTACACCTTC
abundance: many; v_gene: TRBV3-1; d_gene: TRBD1; j_gene: TRBJ1-2; CDR3aa: CASRDRGGYTF; CDR3nt: TGTGCCAGCAGGGACAGGGGAGGCTACACCTTC
abundance: .; v_gene: TRBV28; d_gene: .; j_gene: TRBJ1-2; CDR3aa: CATRTYGYTF; CDR3nt: TGTGCCACCAGGACGTATGGCTACACCTTC
abundance: few; v_gene: TRBV5-1; d_gene: TRBD1; j_gene: TRBJ2-3; CDR3aa: CASTPEGQSTDTQYF; CDR3nt: TGCGCCAGCACCCCAGAGGGACAGAGCACAGATACGCAGTATTTT
abundance: few; v_gene: TRBV14; d_gene: .; j_gene: TRBJ2-1; CDR3aa: CASSRNRYNEQFF; CDR3nt: TGTGCCAGCAGCCGAAACAGATACAATGAGCAGTTCTTC
abundance: .; v_gene: TRBV28; d_gene: .; j_gene: TRBJ1-5; CDR3aa: CASTAAGPISDDQHF; CDR3nt: TGTGCCAGCACCGCGGCAGGGCCGATAAGTGATGACCAGCATTTT
abundance: .; v_gene: TRBV3-1; d_gene: TRBD2; j_gene: TRBJ2-3; CDR3aa: CASSRLAGDPYTDTQYF; CDR3nt: TGTGCCAGCAGCCGACTAGCGGGGGACCCCTACACAGATACGCAGTATTTT
abundance: many; v_gene: TRBV18; d_gene: .; j_gene: TRBJ2-4; CDR3aa: CASSPERDIQYF; CDR3nt: TGTGCCAGCTCACCGGAACGGGACATTCAGTACTTC
abundance: .; v_gene: TRBV18; d_gene: TRBD1; j_gene: TRBJ2-2; CDR3aa: CASSPRTGANTGELFF; CDR3nt: TGTGCCAGCTCACCACGGACAGGGGCGAACACCGGGGAGCTGTTTTTT
abundance: few; v_gene: TRBV29-1; d_gene: .; j_gene: TRBJ1-2; CDR3aa: CSVVSDRLPYGYTF; CDR3nt: TGCAGCGTTGTCTCGGACAGACTCCCCTATGGCTACACCTTC
abundance: few; v_gene: TRBV7-9; d_gene: TRBD1; j_gene: TRBJ2-2; CDR3aa: CASSAGTGGDTGELFF; CDR3nt: TGTGCCAGCAGCGCCGGGACAGGGGGCGACACCGGGGAGCTGTTTTTT
abundance: .; v_gene: TRBV3-1; d_gene: TRBD1; j_gene: TRBJ2-1; CDR3aa: CASSPIPGQGSSYNEQFF; CDR3nt: TGTGCCAGCAGCCCCATCCCCGGACAGGGGAGCTCCTACAATGAGCAGTTCTTC
abundance: .; v_gene: TRBV5-1; d_gene: .; j_gene: TRBJ2-7; CDR3aa: CASSLTDLYEQYF; CDR3nt: TGCGCCAGCAGCTTGACAGATTTATACGAGCAGTACTTC
abundance: .; v_gene: TRBV19; d_gene: .; j_gene: TRBJ2-2; CDR3aa: CASSIAQGGTGELFF; CDR3nt: TGTGCCAGTAGTATAGCCCAGGGGGGCACCGGGGAGCTGTTTTTT
abundance: many; v_gene: TRBV27; d_gene: TRBD1; j_gene: TRBJ1-6; CDR3aa: CASSLSQGASNSPLHF; CDR3nt: TGTGCCAGCAGTTTGTCCCAGGGGGCGAGTAATTCACCCCTCCACTTT
abundance: .; v_gene: TRBV6-1; d_gene: .; j_gene: TRBJ2-7; CDR3aa: CASSPSVGGGREQYF; CDR3nt: TGTGCCAGCAGCCCCTCGGTTGGAGGGGGCAGGGAGCAGTACTTC
abundance: many; v_gene: TRBV11-2; d_gene: .; j_gene: TRBJ2-7; CDR3aa: CASSQTRGAFAEQYF; CDR3nt: TGTGCCAGCAGCCAGACCAGGGGGGCCTTTGCCGAGCAGTACTTC
abundance: many; v_gene: TRBV10-3; d_gene: .; j_gene: TRBJ1-2; CDR3aa: CAISAGGEEGYTF; CDR3nt: TGTGCCATCAGTGCTGGAGGGGAGGAGGGCTACACCTTC
abundance: many; v_gene: TRBV4-1; d_gene: TRBD1; j_gene: TRBJ2-7; CDR3aa: CASSRDSLSYEQYF; CDR3nt: TGCGCCAGCAGTCGGGACAGCCTGTCCTACGAGCAGTACTTC